This paragraph covers one T cell receptor (beta chain) sequence. Time point noted: blood at routine non-recurrence follow-up after resection. TCRdb re-analysed the 5' RACE reads in MiXCR, keeping a single row per CDR3 protein. Of 110,000 or so distinct CDR3 sequences listed, roughly a tenth were seen once; the top ten hold less than 25%. This sample stems from a study of spatial heterogeneity in lung cancer. About the study: Approximately 24 months after resection was the median timing of the follow-up PBMC samples, which were sequenced when available.

CDR1 is LGHNA, CDR2 YNFKEQ, per germline. V gave up 0 bases and J gave up 7 bases; unmatched junction bases: 1. The CDR3 covers 15 residues. The sample in question was PBMCs, obtained at follow-up. The receptor was derived from a female donor with early-stage non-small cell lung cancer. The chain employs TRBV4-2 and TRBJ1-6; 9 bases map to TRBD1. CDR3 bases: TGTGCCAGCAGCCAAGATGGACAGGGGAATTCACCCCTCCACTTT. Its translation: CASSQDGQGNSPLHF.